The 20 T cell receptor beta chains below were found in one sample sequenced in a study of beta chain features in type 1 diabetes. The sequenced template was cDNA made from the entire isolated RNA. Sequencing used immunoSEQ multiplex PCR; TCRdb keeps in-frame clones, though not all of them. The sample records about 900,000 clones, roughly 16% being singletons. The sequenced sample consisted of naive CD4+ T cells from blood. All receptors derive from a woman aged 18 to 35 in good health.

This clone turned up a few times. The chain is built from TRBV4-2 and TRBJ2-7; 9 bases fit TRBD2. Trimming cost V 1 base and J 2 bases; bases outside gene matches: 6. CDR1 LGHNA and CDR2 YNFKEQ come from the germline V gene. The CDR3 has 16 amino acids. The CDR3, as DNA: TGTGCCAGCAGCCAAGGTAGCGGGAGCTCCACCTACGAGCAGTACTTC. It specifies CASSQGSGSSTYEQYF.

This clone occurred a few times. This sample also contains other DNA sequences that code for the same CDR3. This rearrangement joins TRBV5-1 to TRBJ2-5; D gene ambiguous. Germline CDR1 is SGHRS and CDR2 is YFSETQ. V lost 0 bases and J lost 2, with 5 bases in between. The CDR3 totals 13 residues. For the CDR3, the DNA is TGCGCCAGCAGCTTGGCTACTCAAGAGACCCAGTACTTC. Translation: CASSLATQETQYF. The whole variable domain, filled in from reference TRBV5-1 and TRBJ2-5, reads KAGVTQTPRYLIKTRGQQVTLSCSPISGHRSVSWYQQTPGQGLQFLFEYFSETQRNKGNFPGRFSGRQFSNSRSEMNVSTLELGDSALYLCASSLATQETQYFGPGTRLLVL.

The chain joins TRBV11-2 to TRBJ2-2; 8 bases are a match to TRBD1. Per germline, CDR1 SGHAT and CDR2 FQNNGV. CDR3 size: 15 residues. J gave up 6 bases and V 5 bases, and 8 bases lay outside the gene matches. In nucleotides, the CDR3 is TGTGCCAGCAGCAGTTTAAGACAGGGGCCCGGGGAGCTGTTTTTT. Translation: CASSSLRQGPGELFF.

The chain employs TRBV4-3 and TRBJ2-6, with D maybe TRBD1 (5 bases). Germline loops: CDR1 LGHNA, CDR2 YSLEER. The CDR3 spans 17 residues. V was shortened by 1 base and J by 2 bases, with 12 bases between the two germline ends. In nucleotides, the CDR3 is TGCGCCAGCAGCCAAGGGGGCCCTAGTCCTGGGGCCAACGTCCTGACTTTC. Its protein product is CASSQGGPSPGANVLTF.

Of note for this clone: At one end, the junction sequence differs from germline, possibly due to a read error. Distinct nucleotide sequences in the sample also encode this CDR3. The chain joins TRBV19 to TRBJ2-2; 9 positions match TRBD2. CDR1 is LNHDA and CDR2 is SQIVND in the germline V gene (reference sequence). The length of the CDR3 is 16 residues. CDR3: CASSILASGITGELFF. CDR3 nucleotide sequence: TGTGCCAGTAGTATTTTGGCTAGCGGGATCACCGGGGAGCTCTTTTTT.

V usage is TRBV28 and J usage is TRBJ2-1, with D possibly being TRBD2 (6 bases). Per germline, CDR1 MDHEN and CDR2 SYDVKM. The CDR3 runs 15 residues. Trimming took 5 bases from V and 8 from J, leaving 19 bases between them. The CDR3 DNA reads as TGTGCCAGCAGTGAGGCTAGCGCTCGGGGTGATGAGCAGTTCTTC. It is translated as CASSEASARGDEQFF.

The V call is TRBV7-8, the J call TRBJ1-2; D not resolved. This CDR3 is built from 14 residues. Germline V gene lookup returns CDR1 SGHVS and CDR2 FQNEAQ. V gave up 2 bases and J gave up 6 bases, with 13 bases separating them. The CDR3 DNA is TGTGCCAGCAGCTTATCCGTGACAACTCATGGCTACACCTTC. Translated, it gives CASSLSVTTHGYTF.

This clone was seen more than once but under ten times. The chain links TRBV18 to TRBJ2-7; 9 bases are a match to TRBD1. V gave up 5 bases and J gave up 2 bases; unmatched junction bases: 4. Germline values: CDR1 KGHSH, CDR2 LQKENI. This CDR3 region has 14 residues. CDR3 region: CASSTRDRAYEQYF. The CDR3, as DNA: TGTGCCAGCTCAACCCGGGACAGGGCCTACGAGCAGTACTTC.

This clone has a handful of counts. This rearrangement joins TRBV2 to TRBJ2-1; 12 bases match TRBD2. Germline values: CDR1 SNHLY, CDR2 FYNNEI. The CDR3 covers 15 residues. Trimming took 6 bases from V and 7 from J; bases not matched to a gene: 7. The CDR3 DNA follows: TGTGCCAGCAGCAGACTAGCGGGAGAGTGGAATGAGCAGTTCTTC. Amino acids: CASSRLAGEWNEQFF.

The chain carries TRBV12-2 and TRBJ2-3; TRBD2 was called by the table and not checked on the DNA. TRBV12-2 represents a pseudogene. This CDR3 comprises 16 residues. In DNA form, the CDR3 reads TGTGCAAGTCGCCCAGGGACTAGCGGGAGCACAGATACGCAGTATTTT. This encodes CASRPGTSGSTDTQYF.

The chain combines TRBV5-1 with TRBJ1-2, with 7 bases fitting TRBD1. The CDR3 length is 15 residues. The trim removed 4 bases at V and 5 bases at J, leaving 11 bases unmatched. Germline lookup yields CDR1 SGHRS and CDR2 YFSETQ. Here the CDR3 DNA reads TGCGCCAGCAGCCACAGCCCGGGACAGCCATATGGCTACACCTTC. Residues: CASSHSPGQPYGYTF.

This clone has a handful of counts. The genes are TRBV16 and TRBJ1-3; D is ambiguous. Germline CDR1 and CDR2: KGHSY and FQNENV. V was shortened by 3 bases and J by 0 bases, with 6 bases between the two germline ends. The CDR3 length is 14 residues. CDR3 sequence: CASSHTSSGNTIYF. The CDR3 DNA sequence: TGTGCCAGCAGCCACACGAGCTCTGGAAACACCATATATTTT.

The V and J genes are TRBV27 and TRBJ2-7, with 10 bases fitting TRBD2. J was trimmed by 5 bases and V by 5 bases; bases with no gene match: 12. In germline, CDR1 is MNHEY, CDR2 SMNVEV (reference sequence). The CDR3 has 16 residues. This chain's CDR3 is CASSRRASGRGDEQYF. For the CDR3, the DNA is TGTGCCAGCAGTCGACGGGCTAGCGGGAGAGGGGACGAGCAGTACTTC.

This clone was observed a handful of times. The V and J genes are TRBV19 and TRBJ1-5; D not certain. Between the trimmed V and J ends, which lost 6 bases and 0 bases, there was a span of 15 bases. CDR3 length: 16 residues. Germline V gene sequence: CDR1 LNHDA, CDR2 SQIVND (reference sequence). CDR3 sequence reads: CASRPLGRSSNQPQHF. The DNA of the CDR3 is TGTGCCAGTAGACCTTTAGGACGGTCTAGCAATCAGCCCCAGCATTTT.

The V and J genes are TRBV2 and TRBJ2-7; 10 positions agree with TRBD2. Germline loops: CDR1 SNHLY, CDR2 FYNNEI. The length of the CDR3 is 14 residues. The J segment lost 10 bases and the V segment lost 8 bases, leaving 14 bases of the junction unmatched. The CDR3: CASLRPGLATHQYF. As DNA, the CDR3 is TGTGCCAGCCTTAGGCCGGGACTAGCGACTCACCAGTACTTC. Using reference TRBV2 and TRBJ2-7 for the parts outside the CDR3, the full variable domain is EPEVTQTPSHQVTQMGQEVILRCVPISNHLYFYWYRQILGQKVEFLVSFYNNEISEKSEIFDDQFSVERPDGSNFTLKIRSTKLEDSAMYFCASLRPGLATHQYFGPGTRLTVT.

Concerning this clone: This sample includes further DNA sequences coding for the same CDR3. The chain links TRBV18 to TRBJ2-7; the D is unclear. V dropped 3 bases and J dropped 1 base, with 4 bases sitting between them. The CDR3 contains 12 residues. Germline CDR1 is KGHSH and CDR2 is LQKENI. The CDR3 protein is CASSPQSYEQYF. The CDR3 DNA follows: TGTGCCAGCTCACCCCAATCCTACGAGCAGTACTTC.

This clone was observed a few times. This chain joins TRBV5-8 and TRBJ2-7; D is unclear. Trimming pared 5 bases from V and 4 bases from J, leaving 7 bases between. The germline gives CDR1 SGHTS, CDR2 YDEGEE. The CDR3 consists of 11 residues. This CDR3 reads CASRLAYEQYF. Here the CDR3 DNA reads TGTGCCAGCAGGTTAGCTTACGAGCAGTACTTC.

This clone was picked up a small number of times. The chain is built from TRBV7-3 and TRBJ2-5; TRBD1 aligns across 7 bases. The CDR3 extends over 14 amino acids. J lost 5 bases, V lost 5 bases, and 8 bases had no gene match. The germline CDR1 and CDR2 sequences are SGHTA and FQGTGA. The CDR3 DNA reads TGTGCCAGCAGCCCACAGGGGAACTCGGAGACCCAGTACTTC. It translates to CASSPQGNSETQYF.

The table lists this clone with a few counts. The chain recombines TRBV4-3 with TRBJ2-7; 10 bases match TRBD1. The CDR3 spans 15 residues. Germline assignment: CDR1 LGHNA and CDR2 YSLEER. Trimming cost V 4 bases and J 2 bases; bases outside gene matches: 5. The CDR3 DNA reads TGCGCCAGCAGCCTTTGGGACAGGGGAACCTACGAGCAGTACTTC. As protein: CASSLWDRGTYEQYF.

This clone was seen only a few times. CDR3 sequence reads: CASSYQVSMNTEAFF. CDR3 nucleotides: TGTGCCAGCAGTTACCAGGTCAGCATGAACACTGAAGCTTTCTTT. This rearrangement joins TRBV6-6 to TRBJ1-1; the D is unclear. The CDR3 runs 15 residues. Trimming took 2 bases from V and 0 from J, leaving 10 bases between them. Germline loops: CDR1 MNHNY, CDR2 SVGAGI (reference sequence).